Ten or more counts support the clone carrying this TCR beta chain. The sample comes from a study of human T cells and chemical hapten exposure. MiXCR was run by TCRdb on the RACE reads, yielding one entry per CDR3 protein. The data contain some 42,000 distinct CDR3 sequences, roughly a tenth of them singletons. CDR3 length: 13 amino acids. In germline, CDR1 is SGHKS, CDR2 YYEKEE (reference sequence). Trimming stripped 2 bases from V and 5 bases from J, with 9 bases between. Time point reported: patch test 2, 6 weeks after DPC sensitization. This sample's treatment: therapeutic diphenylcyclopropenone sensitization with weekly scalp DPC. Total RNA was isolated from unfractionated whole blood.

The chain joins TRBV5-5 to TRBJ2-3; no clear D gene. The material was whole blood, obtained in connection with sensitization to the hapten diphenylcyclopropenone (DPC). The receptor's source is a woman in her thirties with alopecia areata. Some clones in this sample may be carry-over from other donors' samples. For the CDR3, the DNA is TGTGCCAGCAGCTTCGACTTGCAAGATACGCAGTATTTT. This gives the protein CASSFDLQDTQYF.